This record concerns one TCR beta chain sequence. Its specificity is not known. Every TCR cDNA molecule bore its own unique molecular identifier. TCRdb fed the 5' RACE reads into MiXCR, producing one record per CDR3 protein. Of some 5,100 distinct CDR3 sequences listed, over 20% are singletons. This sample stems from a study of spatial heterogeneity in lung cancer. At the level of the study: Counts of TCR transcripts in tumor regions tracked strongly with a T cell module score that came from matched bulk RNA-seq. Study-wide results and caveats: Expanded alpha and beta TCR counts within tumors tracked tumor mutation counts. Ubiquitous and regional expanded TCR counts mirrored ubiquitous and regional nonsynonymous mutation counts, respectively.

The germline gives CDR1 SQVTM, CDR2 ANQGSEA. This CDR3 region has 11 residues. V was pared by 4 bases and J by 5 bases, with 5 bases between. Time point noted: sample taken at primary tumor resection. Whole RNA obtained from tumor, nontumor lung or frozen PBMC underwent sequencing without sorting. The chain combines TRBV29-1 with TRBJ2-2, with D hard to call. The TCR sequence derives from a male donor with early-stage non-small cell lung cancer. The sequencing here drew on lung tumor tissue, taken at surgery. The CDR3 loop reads CSVGRTGELFF. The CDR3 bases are TGCAGCGTTGGGCGTACCGGGGAGCTGTTTTTT.